The 4 T cell receptor beta chains presented below share a single source sample, sequenced in a study of blood T cell repertoires in COVID-19. Produced via immunoSEQ multiplex PCR; TCRdb's table is partial and in-frame only. The data show 130,000 to 150,000 clones, 70% to 90% seen once. The sequenced material came from peripheral blood. Receptors originate from a human donor with acute or convalescent COVID-19. The donor label of this sample is uncertain.

V gene TRBV2 combines with J gene TRBJ1-2; possibly TRBD1 for D (5 bases). CDR1 and CDR2 (germline): SNHLY, FYNNEI. V was shortened by 6 bases and J by 7 bases, with 12 bases between the two germline ends. This CDR3 spans 12 amino acids. The CDR3 here is CASRLTEVGYTF. The CDR3 nucleotides are TGTGCCAGCAGGCTGACAGAAGTTGGCTACACCTTC. Filled out from reference TRBV2 and TRBJ1-2, the complete variable domain reads EPEVTQTPSHQVTQMGQEVILRCVPISNHLYFYWYRQILGQKVEFLVSFYNNEISEKSEIFDDQFSVERPDGSNFTLKIRSTKLEDSAMYFCASRLTEVGYTFGSGTRLTVV.

V gene TRBV10-1 combines with J gene TRBJ2-5; D gene uncertain. Germline V lookup: CDR1 WNHNN, CDR2 SYGVQD (reference sequence). V gave up 6 bases and J gave up 3 bases, with 11 bases separating them. The CDR3 has 13 residues. CDR3 loop: CASRRTDKETQYF. The CDR3, as DNA: TGCGCCAGCAGGCGCACCGACAAAGAGACCCAGTACTTC.

The chain couples TRBV5-1 to TRBJ2-5; TRBD1 matches at 7 bases. The CDR3 totals 13 residues. Germline V gene sequence: CDR1 SGHRS, CDR2 YFSETQ. Trimming removed 4 bases from V and 3 bases from J; junction bases left unmatched: 3. The CDR3 coding sequence is TGCGCCAGCAGCGGGACAGACAAAGAGACCCAGTACTTC. Amino acid sequence: CASSGTDKETQYF.

This chain uses TRBV3-1 (or the pseudogene TRBV3-2) with TRBJ1-6; D might be TRBD1 (5 bases). Trimming stripped 1 base from V and 9 bases from J, with 10 bases between. This CDR3 spans 14 amino acids. In germline, CDR1 is LGHDT, CDR2 YNNKEL (reference sequence). CDR3 sequence reads: CASSQGVGGSPLHF. The CDR3 DNA reads as TGTGCCAGCAGCCAAGGGGTGGGGGGTTCACCCCTCCACTTT.